The 16 T cell receptor beta chains in this list originate from one sample, sequenced in a study of blood T cell repertoires in COVID-19. The data were produced by immunoSEQ multiplex PCR, yet TCRdb's version contains in-frame clones alone and is incomplete. The table includes roughly 180,000 clones, 87% detected once. Sequences were obtained from PBMCs or T cells enriched from blood (not recorded which). These receptors all stem from a woman younger than 45 who had recovered from COVID-19.

About this clone: The sample contains more than one DNA sequence encoding this CDR3. This chain connects TRBV28 to TRBJ2-7, with a weak D call TRBD1 (6 bases). Trimming stripped 6 bases from V and 3 bases from J, with 12 bases between. This CDR3 has 13 residues. In germline, CDR1 is MDHEN, CDR2 SYDVKM. The CDR3 nucleotides are TGTGCCAGCAGCCGGGTCAGGGGCTACGAGCAGTACTTC. Protein sequence: CASSRVRGYEQYF.

The CDR3 sequence: CASSSLETGTRNTEAFF. The CDR3 nucleotides read TGTGCCAGTAGTTCCCTCGAAACCGGGACAAGGAACACTGAAGCTTTCTTT. V and J are TRBV19 and TRBJ1-1; weak D call: TRBD1 (6 bases). With 5 bases removed from V and 1 base from J, the gap between germline ends came to 20 bases. Per the germline V gene, CDR1 is LNHDA and CDR2 is SQIVND (reference sequence). The CDR3 spans 17 residues.

This sequence joins TRBV14 and TRBJ1-1; no reliable D call. The CDR3 has 13 amino acids. The germline V gene encodes CDR1 SGHDN and CDR2 FVKESK. The V end lost 0 bases, the J end lost 8 bases, and 10 bases lay between the germline ends. Here the CDR3 reads CASSQDQPGEAFF. The CDR3 DNA follows: TGTGCCAGCAGCCAAGATCAGCCCGGGGAAGCTTTCTTT.

The CDR3: CASSQDQRGSYEQYF. The CDR3 DNA follows: TGTGCCAGCAGCCAAGACCAGCGGGGGTCCTACGAGCAGTACTTC. The genes are TRBV4-2 and TRBJ2-7; 8 bases are a match to TRBD2. The CDR3 consists of 15 residues. After removal of 0 bases from V and 1 base from J, the junction contained 2 bases not matched to a gene. The germline V gene has CDR1 LGHNA and CDR2 YNFKEQ.

The chain couples TRBV29-1 to TRBJ1-1; no clear D. The CDR3 totals 11 residues. Germline CDR1 is SQVTM and CDR2 is ANQGSEA. V lost 8 bases and J lost 5, with 12 bases in between. CDR3 sequence reads: CSPVIVTEAFF. Here the CDR3 DNA reads TGCAGCCCCGTAATAGTGACTGAAGCTTTCTTT. The full variable domain, in which reference TRBV29-1 and TRBJ1-1 provide the parts outside the CDR3, is SAVISQKPSRDICQRGTSLTIQCQVDSQVTMMFWYRQQPGQSLTLIATANQGSEATYESGFVIDKFPISRPNLTFSTLTVSNMSPEDSSIYLCSPVIVTEAFFGQGTRLTVV.

V is TRBV5-5 and J is TRBJ2-3; 10 positions match TRBD1. The J segment lost 4 bases and the V segment lost 5 bases, leaving 7 bases of the junction unmatched. CDR3 length equals 15 residues. The germline V gene has CDR1 SGHKS and CDR2 YYEKEE (reference sequence). CDR3 DNA: TGTGCCAGCAGTTCCGACAGGGGGCGAGCAGATACGCAGTATTTT. It specifies CASSSDRGRADTQYF.

J is TRBJ1-1 and V is TRBV5-1; TRBD1 matches at 8 bases. The CDR3 is 15 residues long. In germline, CDR1 is SGHRS, CDR2 YFSETQ. V dropped 7 bases and J dropped 1; count of bases not matched to a gene: 9. The CDR3 DNA sequence: TGCGCCAGCGGATTCAGACAGGGGTCGAACACTGAAGCTTTCTTT. It is translated as CASGFRQGSNTEAFF.

V and J are TRBV6-5 and TRBJ2-7, with D perhaps TRBD2 (5 bases). Trimming removed 0 bases from V and 4 bases from J, with 7 bases in between. Germline CDR1 and CDR2: MNHEY and SVGAGI. CDR3 size: 13 residues. Here the CDR3 DNA reads TGTGCCAGCAGTTACTCGAGAGGGTACGAGCAGTACTTC. Amino acid sequence: CASSYSRGYEQYF.

This chain links TRBV29-1 with TRBJ1-4; 9 bases fit TRBD1. The CDR3 contains 14 residues. Per the germline V gene, CDR1 is SQVTM and CDR2 is ANQGSEA. With 7 bases clipped from V and 6 bases from J, the junction kept 9 bases outside the gene matches. CDR3 sequence: CSARDRGADEKLFF. The CDR3 DNA is TGCAGCGCCCGAGACAGGGGGGCGGATGAAAAACTGTTTTTT.

The chain is built from TRBV28 and TRBJ1-2, with TRBD1 as a possible D gene (5 bases). V lost 5 bases to trimming and J lost 3 bases, with 16 bases between them. CDR1 is MDHEN, CDR2 SYDVKM, per germline. The CDR3 loop spans 15 amino acids. The DNA for the CDR3 is TGTGCCAGCAGTCCCCCCGGCAGGGATGACTATGGCTACACCTTC. Protein product: CASSPPGRDDYGYTF.

The V call is TRBV10-3, the J call TRBJ1-2; 7 bases are shared with TRBD1. Germline V lookup: CDR1 ENHRY, CDR2 SYGVKD. This CDR3 has 11 amino acids. V dropped 7 bases and J dropped 5; count of bases not matched to a gene: 1. The CDR3 DNA reads TGTGCCATCACACAGGGGTATGGCTACACCTTC. It specifies CAITQGYGYTF.

The chain combines TRBV13 with TRBJ1-4, with 8 nucleotides matching TRBD1. The CDR3 has 14 residues. Germline loops: CDR1 PRHDT, CDR2 FYEKMQ (reference sequence). Trimming removed 5 bases from V and 5 bases from J; junction bases left unmatched: 4. CDR3 in DNA: TGTGCCAGCAGCCTATGGACAGGGAATGAAAAACTGTTTTTT. Residues: CASSLWTGNEKLFF. Based on the CDR3 plus reference TRBV13 and TRBJ1-4, the full variable domain is AAGVIQSPRHLIKEKRETATLKCYPIPRHDTVYWYQQGPGQDPQFLISFYEKMQSDKGSIPDRFSAQQFSDYHSELNMSSLELGDSALYFCASSLWTGNEKLFFGSGTQLSVL.

The rearrangement uses TRBV30 and TRBJ1-1; D gene unclear. The CDR3 loop spans 11 amino acids. V gave up 0 bases and J gave up 5 bases, with 4 bases separating them. The germline V gene encodes CDR1 GTSNPN and CDR2 SVGIG (reference sequence). DNA for the CDR3: TGTGCCTGGAGTGTACTTACTGAAGCTTTCTTT. It is translated as CAWSVLTEAFF.

This clone was picked up a small number of times. The rearrangement joins TRBV20-1 to TRBJ1-5; D is undetermined. CDR1 is DFQATT, CDR2 SNEGSKA, per germline (reference sequence). V shed 3 bases and J shed 4 bases, with 13 bases lying between them. The CDR3 loop spans 14 amino acids. CDR3 bases: TGCAGTGCTAGTCGAGGTGGCAATAATCAGCCCCAGCATTTT. Protein sequence: CSASRGGNNQPQHF.

This chain joins TRBV6-5 and TRBJ1-1; weak D call: TRBD1 (5 bases). Germline CDR1 reads MNHEY; CDR2 reads SVGAGI. The CDR3 has 15 amino acids. Between the trimmed V and J ends, which lost 8 bases and 3 bases, there was a span of 19 bases. The CDR3 spells CASRSGRVGDTEAFF. The DNA of the CDR3 is TGTGCCAGCCGATCAGGGAGGGTGGGGGACACTGAAGCTTTCTTT.

This clone was seen just once. An end of the junction does not agree with germline; a read error may underlie this. The J gene is TRBJ2-7, the V gene TRBV5-8; D gene uncertain. The length of the CDR3 is 9 residues. Germline loops: CDR1 SGHTS, CDR2 YDEGEE. This CDR3 reads CANAYEQYF. The CDR3 DNA reads as TGTGCCAACGCCTATGAGCAGTACTTC.